The rows below give T cell receptor beta chains drawn from one sample of a study of blood T cell repertoires in COVID-19. Libraries were prepared by immunoSEQ multiplex PCR; TCRdb keeps only in-frame clonotypes and omits some of them. The sample includes 200,000 to 250,000 clones, approximately 80% seen only once; the top ten take around 13%. What was sequenced was peripheral blood. The receptors stem from a human donor in a cohort sampled during active COVID-19. The CDR3 runs from the conserved cysteine through the conserved F or W. D genes are given only for firm matches. Clone size is shown for a subset of rows, as once, few, many or a class of expanded clone.

abundance	d_gene	v_gene	j_gene	CDR3nt	CDR3aa
-	-	TRBV19	TRBJ1-1	TGTGCCAGTAGTATGAGGGCTTTGAACACTGAAGCTTTCTTT	CASSMRALNTEAFF
-	-	TRBV7-2	TRBJ2-6	TGTGCCAGCAGCTTTGGACTCTCTGGGGCCAACGTCCTGACTTTC	CASSFGLSGANVLTF
-	TRBD2	TRBV24-1	TRBJ2-1	TGTGCCACCAGTGATGTGCGGGAGGGCCTCATCGACAATGAGCAGTTCTTC	CATSDVREGLIDNEQFF
-	-	TRBV27	TRBJ2-5	TGTGCCAGCAGTTTATCGAGAGCGGAGACCCAGTACTTC	CASSLSRAETQYF
-	-	TRBV7-8	TRBJ2-1	TGTGCCAGCAGCCCAGGGGTTGAGCAGTTCTTC	CASSPGVEQFF
-	-	TRBV9	TRBJ2-7	TGTGCCAGCAGCGTAGGAGCCGGGGGGCACCTCTACGAGCAGTACTTC	CASSVGAGGHLYEQYF
-	-	TRBV21-1	TRBJ2-7	TGTGCCAGCAGTAAAACCTTAACTAGCGGGAGATTTAGCGAGCAGTACTTC	CASSKTLTSGRFSEQYF
-	-	TRBV15	TRBJ1-2	TGTGCCACCAGCAGTACACAGGAATTTTATGGCTACACCTTC	CATSSTQEFYGYTF
-	TRBD2	TRBV7-9	TRBJ2-5	TGTGCCAGCAGCTTAGGAAGGAAGCGGGGGGACGGGGAGACCCAGTACTTC	CASSLGRKRGDGETQYF
-	-	TRBV19	TRBJ1-1	TGTGCCAGTAGTATTTCCAGGGTAAACACTGAAGCTTTCTTT	CASSISRVNTEAFF
-	-	TRBV4-3	TRBJ1-2	TGCGCCAGCAGCCCGTACGTAGGAGACGATGATGGCTACACCTTC	CASSPYVGDDDGYTF
-	-	TRBV28	TRBJ2-7	TGTGCCAGCACCCTCCTACTCGGCGGAACCTCCTACGAGCAGTACTTC	CASTLLLGGTSYEQYF
few	-	TRBV24-1	TRBJ2-1	TGTGCCACCAGTGACTTTACAGGGACCGAGCAGTTCTTC	CATSDFTGTEQFF
-	-	TRBV10-3	TRBJ2-5	TGTGCCATCAGTGGGTTAGCAGGGGGGCAAGAGACCCAGTACTTC	CAISGLAGGQETQYF
-	-	TRBV6-6	TRBJ1-1	TGTGCCAGCACCATCCCGGACAGAATACACACTGAAGCTTTCTTT	CASTIPDRIHTEAFF
-	-	TRBV28	TRBJ1-6	TGTGCCAGCAGGTCCCAGATCCGCTCCTATAATTCACCCCTCCACTTT	CASRSQIRSYNSPLHF
-	-	TRBV28	TRBJ2-3	TGTGCCAGCAGTTCGGTACGTGCTAGTGGGGATACGCAGTATTTT	CASSSVRASGDTQYF
-	-	TRBV19	TRBJ1-4	TGTGCCAGTAGTACCCGACAGCAGAATGAAAAACTGTTTTTT	CASSTRQQNEKLFF
-	-	TRBV12-3/TRBV12-4	TRBJ1-2	TGTGCCAGCAGTATTTCCGGGGGAGTTGGCTACACCTTC	CASSISGGVGYTF
-	-	TRBV7-9	TRBJ1-1	TGTGCCAGCAGCTTTATGGCAGGGAAGGACACTGAAGCTTTCTTT	CASSFMAGKDTEAFF
-	-	TRBV10-3	TRBJ1-5	TGTGCCATCAGTGAGTCGAAGGGAGAGAGGCATCAGCCCCAGCATTTT	CAISESKGERHQPQHF